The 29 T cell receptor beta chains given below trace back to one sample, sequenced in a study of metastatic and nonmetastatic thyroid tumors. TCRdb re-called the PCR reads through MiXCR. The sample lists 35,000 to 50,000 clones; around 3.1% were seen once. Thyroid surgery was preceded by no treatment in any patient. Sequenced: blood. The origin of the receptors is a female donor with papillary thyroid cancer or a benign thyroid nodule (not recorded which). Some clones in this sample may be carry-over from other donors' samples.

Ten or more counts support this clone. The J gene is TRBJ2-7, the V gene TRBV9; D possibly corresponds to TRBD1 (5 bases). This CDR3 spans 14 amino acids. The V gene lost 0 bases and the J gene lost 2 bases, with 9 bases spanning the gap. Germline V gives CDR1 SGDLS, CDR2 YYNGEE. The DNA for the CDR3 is TGTGCCAGCAGCGTAGGGCAGGGAACCTACGAGCAGTACTTC. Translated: CASSVGQGTYEQYF.

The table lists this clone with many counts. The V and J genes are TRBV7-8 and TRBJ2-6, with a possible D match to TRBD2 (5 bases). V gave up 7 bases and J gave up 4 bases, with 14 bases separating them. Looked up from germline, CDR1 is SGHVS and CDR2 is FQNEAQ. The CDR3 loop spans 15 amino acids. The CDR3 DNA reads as TGTGCCAGCAAGGCGGAGGCTACGGGGGCCAACGTCCTGACTTTC. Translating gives CASKAEATGANVLTF.

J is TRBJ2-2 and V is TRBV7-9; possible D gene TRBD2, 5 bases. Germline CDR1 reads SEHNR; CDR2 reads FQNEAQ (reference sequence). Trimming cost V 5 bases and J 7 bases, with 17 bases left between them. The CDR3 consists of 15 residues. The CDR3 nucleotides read TGTGCCAGCAGCCGTCTGCGGGCGGCGGACGGGGAGCTGTTTTTT. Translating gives CASSRLRAADGELFF.

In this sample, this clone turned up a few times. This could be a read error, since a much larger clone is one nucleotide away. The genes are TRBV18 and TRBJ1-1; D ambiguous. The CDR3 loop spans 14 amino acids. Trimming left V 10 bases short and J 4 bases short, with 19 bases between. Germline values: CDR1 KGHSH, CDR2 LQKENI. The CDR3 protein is CANSITNSGTEAFF. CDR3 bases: TGTGCCAACTCCATTACGAACAGTGGCACTGAAGCTTTCTTT.

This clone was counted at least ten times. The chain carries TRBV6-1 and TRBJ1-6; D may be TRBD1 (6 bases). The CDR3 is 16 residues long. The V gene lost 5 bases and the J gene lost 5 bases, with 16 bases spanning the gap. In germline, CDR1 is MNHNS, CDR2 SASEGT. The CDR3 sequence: CASSYPSTGDNSPLHF. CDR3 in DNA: TGTGCCAGCAGTTACCCGTCGACAGGAGATAATTCACCCCTCCACTTT.

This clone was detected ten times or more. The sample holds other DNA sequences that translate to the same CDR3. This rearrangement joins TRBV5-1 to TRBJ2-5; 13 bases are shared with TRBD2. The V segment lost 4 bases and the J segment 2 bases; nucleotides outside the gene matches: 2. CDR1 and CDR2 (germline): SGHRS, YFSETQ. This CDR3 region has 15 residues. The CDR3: CASSPGLAGQETQYF. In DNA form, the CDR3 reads TGCGCCAGCAGCCCGGGACTAGCGGGGCAAGAGACCCAGTACTTC.

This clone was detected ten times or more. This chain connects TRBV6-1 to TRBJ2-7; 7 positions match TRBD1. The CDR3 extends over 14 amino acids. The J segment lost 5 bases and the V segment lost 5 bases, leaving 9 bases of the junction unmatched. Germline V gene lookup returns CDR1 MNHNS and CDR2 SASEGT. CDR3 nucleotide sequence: TGTGCCAGCAGTAATCAGGGGGTTGGTAACGAGCAGTACTTC. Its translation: CASSNQGVGNEQYF.

CDR3 DNA: TGTGCCAGTAGTGTGGGCAGGCGGTTCACTGAAGCTTTCTTT. It codes for CASSVGRRFTEAFF. The chain employs TRBV19 and TRBJ1-1, with D uncertain. The V end was cut by 5 bases, the J end by 4 bases, with 14 bases between. The CDR3 contains 14 residues. CDR1 and CDR2 (germline): LNHDA, SQIVND (reference sequence).

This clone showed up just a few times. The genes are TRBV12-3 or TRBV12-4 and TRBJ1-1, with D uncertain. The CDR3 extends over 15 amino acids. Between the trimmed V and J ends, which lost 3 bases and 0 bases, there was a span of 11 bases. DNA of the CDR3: TGTGCCAGCAGTTTTAATGGGCAATTGAACACTGAAGCTTTCTTT. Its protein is CASSFNGQLNTEAFF.

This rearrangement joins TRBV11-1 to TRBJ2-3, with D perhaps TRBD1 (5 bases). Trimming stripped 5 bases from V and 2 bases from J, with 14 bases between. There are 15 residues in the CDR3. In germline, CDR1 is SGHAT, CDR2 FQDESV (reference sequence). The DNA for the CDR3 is TGTGCCAGCAGCCCGCAGTGGGGCCTCACAGATACGCAGTATTTT. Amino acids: CASSPQWGLTDTQYF.

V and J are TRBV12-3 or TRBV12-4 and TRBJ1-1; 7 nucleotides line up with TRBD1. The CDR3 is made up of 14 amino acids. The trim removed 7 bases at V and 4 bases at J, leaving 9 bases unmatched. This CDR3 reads CASTGDSWGTEAFF. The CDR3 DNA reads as TGTGCCAGCACCGGGGACAGTTGGGGCACTGAAGCTTTCTTT.

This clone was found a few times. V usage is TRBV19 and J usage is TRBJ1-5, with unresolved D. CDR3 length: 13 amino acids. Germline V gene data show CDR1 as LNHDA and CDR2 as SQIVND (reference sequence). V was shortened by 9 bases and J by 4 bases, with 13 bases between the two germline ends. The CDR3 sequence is CASATLRNQPQHF. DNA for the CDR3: TGTGCCAGCGCAACCCTTAGGAATCAGCCCCAGCATTTT.

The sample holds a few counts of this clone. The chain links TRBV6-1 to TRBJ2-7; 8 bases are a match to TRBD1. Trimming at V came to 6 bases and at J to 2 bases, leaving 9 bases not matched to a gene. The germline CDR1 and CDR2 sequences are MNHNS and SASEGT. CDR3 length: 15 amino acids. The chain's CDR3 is CASRTRTGTAYEQYF. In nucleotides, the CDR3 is TGTGCCAGCAGAACCAGGACAGGGACGGCCTACGAGCAGTACTTC.

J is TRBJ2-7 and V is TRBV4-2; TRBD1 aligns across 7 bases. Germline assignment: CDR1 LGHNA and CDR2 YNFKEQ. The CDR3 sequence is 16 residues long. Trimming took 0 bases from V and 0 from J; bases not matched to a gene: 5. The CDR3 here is CASSQDPDRVSYEQYF. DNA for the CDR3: TGTGCCAGCAGCCAAGATCCTGACAGGGTCTCCTACGAGCAGTACTTC.

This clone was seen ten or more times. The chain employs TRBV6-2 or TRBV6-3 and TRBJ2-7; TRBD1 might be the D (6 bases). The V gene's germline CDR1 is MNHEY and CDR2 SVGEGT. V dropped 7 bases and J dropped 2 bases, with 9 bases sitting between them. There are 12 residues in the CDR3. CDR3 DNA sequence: TGTGCCAGCAAGGACAGAACCTACGAGCAGTACTTC. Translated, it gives CASKDRTYEQYF.

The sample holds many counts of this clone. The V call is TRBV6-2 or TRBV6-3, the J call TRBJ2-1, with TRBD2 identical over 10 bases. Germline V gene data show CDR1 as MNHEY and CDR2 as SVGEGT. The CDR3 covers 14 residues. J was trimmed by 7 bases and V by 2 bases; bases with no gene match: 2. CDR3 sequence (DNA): TGTGCCAGCAGTTACGCTAGCGGGAGTAATGAGCAGTTCTTC. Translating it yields CASSYASGSNEQFF.

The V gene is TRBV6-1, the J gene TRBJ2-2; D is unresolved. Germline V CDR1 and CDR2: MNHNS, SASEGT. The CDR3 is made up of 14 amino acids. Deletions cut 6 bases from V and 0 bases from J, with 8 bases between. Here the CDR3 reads CASREMTNTGELFF. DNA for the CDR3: TGTGCCAGCAGGGAGATGACGAACACCGGGGAGCTGTTTTTT.

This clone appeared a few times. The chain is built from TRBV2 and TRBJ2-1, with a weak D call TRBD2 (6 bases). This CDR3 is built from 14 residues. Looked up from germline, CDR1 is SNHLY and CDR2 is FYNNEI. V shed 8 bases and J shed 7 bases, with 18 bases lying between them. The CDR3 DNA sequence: TGTGCCAGCTCCGCACCGTACGGGGGAAATGAGCAGTTCTTC. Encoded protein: CASSAPYGGNEQFF.

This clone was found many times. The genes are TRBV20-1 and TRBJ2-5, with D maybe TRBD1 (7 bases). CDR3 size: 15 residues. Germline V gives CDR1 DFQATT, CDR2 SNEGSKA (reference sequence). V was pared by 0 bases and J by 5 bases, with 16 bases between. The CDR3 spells CSARDLATGRETQYF. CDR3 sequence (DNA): TGCAGTGCTAGAGATCTCGCGACAGGGAGGGAGACCCAGTACTTC.

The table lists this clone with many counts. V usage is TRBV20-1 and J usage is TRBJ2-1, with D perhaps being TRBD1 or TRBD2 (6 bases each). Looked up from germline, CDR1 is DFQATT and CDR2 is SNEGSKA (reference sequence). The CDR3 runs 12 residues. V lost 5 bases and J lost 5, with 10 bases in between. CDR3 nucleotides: TGCAGTGCTTATGGGGGGCACAATGAGCAGTTCTTC. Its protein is CSAYGGHNEQFF.

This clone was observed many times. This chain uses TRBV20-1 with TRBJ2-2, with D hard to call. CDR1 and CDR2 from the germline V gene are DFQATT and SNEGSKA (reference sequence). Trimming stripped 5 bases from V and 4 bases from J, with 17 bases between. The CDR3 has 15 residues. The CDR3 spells CSAPRANPFTGELFF. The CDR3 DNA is TGCAGTGCTCCAAGGGCGAACCCCTTCACCGGGGAGCTGTTTTTT.

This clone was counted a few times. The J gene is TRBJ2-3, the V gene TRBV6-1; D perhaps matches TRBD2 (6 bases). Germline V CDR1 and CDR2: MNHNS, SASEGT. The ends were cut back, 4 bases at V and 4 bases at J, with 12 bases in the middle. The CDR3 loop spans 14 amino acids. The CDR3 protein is CASSAGEEADTQYF. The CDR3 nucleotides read TGTGCCAGCAGTGCGGGAGAGGAGGCAGATACGCAGTATTTT.

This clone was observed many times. The CDR3 nucleotides read TGTGCCAGCAGCTACAATTCCGGACAGGGGATGACTGAAGCTTTCTTT. Its translation is CASSYNSGQGMTEAFF. The chain uses TRBV6-1 and TRBJ1-1; 9 nucleotides match TRBD1. Germline V lookup: CDR1 MNHNS, CDR2 SASEGT. There are 16 residues in the CDR3. With V trimmed by 6 bases and J by 5 bases, 13 bases remained unmatched.

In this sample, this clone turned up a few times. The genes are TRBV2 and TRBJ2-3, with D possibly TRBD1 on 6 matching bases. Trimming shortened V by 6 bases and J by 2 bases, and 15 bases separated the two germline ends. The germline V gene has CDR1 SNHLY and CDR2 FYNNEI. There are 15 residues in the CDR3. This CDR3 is CASRWSRGNTDTQYF. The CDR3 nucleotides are TGTGCCAGCAGATGGAGCAGGGGAAACACAGATACGCAGTATTTT.

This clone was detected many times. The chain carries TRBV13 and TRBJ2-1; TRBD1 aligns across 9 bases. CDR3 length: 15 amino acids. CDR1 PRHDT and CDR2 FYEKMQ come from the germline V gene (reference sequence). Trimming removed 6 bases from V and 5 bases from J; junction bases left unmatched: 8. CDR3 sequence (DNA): TGTGCCAGCAGGTGGACCGGACAGGGGCACAATGAGCAGTTCTTC. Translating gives CASRWTGQGHNEQFF.

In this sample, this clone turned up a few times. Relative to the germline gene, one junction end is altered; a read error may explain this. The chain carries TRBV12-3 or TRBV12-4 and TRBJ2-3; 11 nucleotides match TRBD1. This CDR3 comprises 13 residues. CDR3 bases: TGCGCCAGTGGACAGGGGGCCACATATACGCAGTATTTT. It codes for CASGQGATYTQYF.

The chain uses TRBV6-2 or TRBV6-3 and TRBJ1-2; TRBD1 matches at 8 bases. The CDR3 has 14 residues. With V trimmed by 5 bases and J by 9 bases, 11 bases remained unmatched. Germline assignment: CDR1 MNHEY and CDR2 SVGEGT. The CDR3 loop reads CASSHLDRAYCYTF. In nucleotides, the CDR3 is TGTGCCAGCAGTCACCTGGACAGGGCTTATTGCTACACCTTC.

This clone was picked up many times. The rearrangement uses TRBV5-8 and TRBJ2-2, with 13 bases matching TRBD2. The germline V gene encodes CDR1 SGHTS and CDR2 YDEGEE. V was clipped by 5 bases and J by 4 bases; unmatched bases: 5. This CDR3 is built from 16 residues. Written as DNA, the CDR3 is TGTGCCAGCAGGAATAGACTAGCGGGGGGCACCGGGGAGCTGTTTTTT. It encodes CASRNRLAGGTGELFF. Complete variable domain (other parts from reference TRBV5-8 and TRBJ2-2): EAGVTQSPTHLIKTRGQQATLRCSPISGHTSVYWYQQALGLGLQFLLWYDEGEERNRGNFPPRFSGRQFPNYSSELNVNALELEDSALYLCASRNRLAGGTGELFFGEGSRLTVL.

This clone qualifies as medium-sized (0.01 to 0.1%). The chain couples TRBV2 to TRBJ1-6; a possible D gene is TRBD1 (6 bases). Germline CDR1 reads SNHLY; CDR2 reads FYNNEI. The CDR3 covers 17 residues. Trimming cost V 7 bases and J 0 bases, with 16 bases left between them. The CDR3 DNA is TGTGCCAGCAAATTCAGGGGCCAGAGCTCCTATAATTCACCCCTCCACTTT. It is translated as CASKFRGQSSYNSPLHF.